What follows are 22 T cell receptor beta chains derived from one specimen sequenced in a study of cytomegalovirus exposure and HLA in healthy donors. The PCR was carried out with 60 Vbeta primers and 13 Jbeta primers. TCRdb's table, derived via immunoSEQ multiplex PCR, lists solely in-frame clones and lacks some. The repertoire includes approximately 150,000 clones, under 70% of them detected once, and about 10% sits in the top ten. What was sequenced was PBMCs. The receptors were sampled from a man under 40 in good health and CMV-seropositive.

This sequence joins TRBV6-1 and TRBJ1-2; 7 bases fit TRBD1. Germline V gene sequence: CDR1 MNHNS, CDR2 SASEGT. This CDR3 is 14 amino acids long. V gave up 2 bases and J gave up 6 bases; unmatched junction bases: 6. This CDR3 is CASSETGGQDGYTF. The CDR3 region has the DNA TGTGCCAGCAGTGAAACCGGAGGACAGGATGGCTACACCTTC.

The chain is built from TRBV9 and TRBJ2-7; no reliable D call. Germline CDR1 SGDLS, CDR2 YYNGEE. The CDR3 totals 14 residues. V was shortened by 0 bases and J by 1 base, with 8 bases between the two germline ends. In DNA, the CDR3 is TGTGCCAGCAGCGTAGGGGCCGGATCCTACGAGCAGTACTTC. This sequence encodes CASSVGAGSYEQYF.

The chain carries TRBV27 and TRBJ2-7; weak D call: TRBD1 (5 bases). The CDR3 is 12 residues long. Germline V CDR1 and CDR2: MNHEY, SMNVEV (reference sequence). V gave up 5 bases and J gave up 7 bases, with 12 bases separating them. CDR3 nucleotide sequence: TGTGCCAGCAGTGGCGCAGGGTTTGAGCAGTACTTC. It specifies CASSGAGFEQYF.

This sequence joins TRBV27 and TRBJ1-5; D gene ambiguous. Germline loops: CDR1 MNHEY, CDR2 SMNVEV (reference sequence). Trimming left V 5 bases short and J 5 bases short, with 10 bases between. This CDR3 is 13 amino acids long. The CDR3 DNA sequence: TGTGCCAGCAGTGAGATCCAACATCAGCCCCAGCATTTT. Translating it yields CASSEIQHQPQHF.

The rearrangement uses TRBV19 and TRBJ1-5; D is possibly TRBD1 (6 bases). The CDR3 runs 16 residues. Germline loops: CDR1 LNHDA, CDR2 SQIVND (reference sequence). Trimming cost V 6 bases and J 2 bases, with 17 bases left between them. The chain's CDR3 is CASRLRGGDGNQPQHF. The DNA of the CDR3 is TGTGCCAGTAGACTTAGAGGGGGGGATGGCAATCAGCCCCAGCATTTT.

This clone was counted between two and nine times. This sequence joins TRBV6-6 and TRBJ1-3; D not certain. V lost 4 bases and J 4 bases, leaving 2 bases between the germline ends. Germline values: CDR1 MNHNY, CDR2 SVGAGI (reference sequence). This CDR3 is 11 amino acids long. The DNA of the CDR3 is TGTGCCAGCAGTTTAGGAAACACCATATATTTT. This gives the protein CASSLGNTIYF.

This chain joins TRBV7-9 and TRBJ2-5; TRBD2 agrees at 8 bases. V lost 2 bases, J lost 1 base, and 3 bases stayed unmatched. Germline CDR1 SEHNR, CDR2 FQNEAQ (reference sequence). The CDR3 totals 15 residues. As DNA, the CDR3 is TGTGCCAGCAGCTTAACGGCGGGGGGCCAAGAGACCCAGTACTTC. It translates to CASSLTAGGQETQYF.

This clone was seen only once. The CDR3 DNA is TGTGCCAGCAGCGGGCGCGGGACTAGCGGGAGGGGCGACGAGCAGTACTTC. Its translation: CASSGRGTSGRGDEQYF. The chain combines TRBV9 with TRBJ2-7; the match to TRBD2 covers 16 bases. The V gene end was trimmed by 3 bases and the J gene end by 5 bases; junction bases not matched to a gene: 8. CDR3 length equals 17 residues. The germline V gene has CDR1 SGDLS and CDR2 YYNGEE. Full variable domain (outside the CDR3, taken from reference TRBV9 and TRBJ2-7): DSGVTQTPKHLITATGQRVTLRCSPRSGDLSVYWYQQSLDQGLQFLIQYYNGEERAKGNILERFSAQQFPDLHSELNLSSLELGDSALYFCASSGRGTSGRGDEQYFGPGTRLTVT.

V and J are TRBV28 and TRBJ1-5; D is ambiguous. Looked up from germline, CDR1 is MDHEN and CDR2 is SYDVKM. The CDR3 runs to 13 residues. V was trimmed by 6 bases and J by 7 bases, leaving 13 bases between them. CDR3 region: CASREGRGQPQHF. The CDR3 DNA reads TGTGCCAGCAGAGAGGGCCGAGGACAGCCCCAGCATTTT.

Here the CDR3 DNA reads TGTGCCAGCAGTGAACGGGACGGGAGCTCCTACGAGCAGTACTTC. This codes for CASSERDGSSYEQYF. The chain couples TRBV6-1 to TRBJ2-7; tentative D call: TRBD2 (6 bases). The CDR3 extends over 15 amino acids. Germline V gene data show CDR1 as MNHNS and CDR2 as SASEGT. The V gene lost 2 bases and the J gene lost 0 bases, with 11 bases spanning the gap.

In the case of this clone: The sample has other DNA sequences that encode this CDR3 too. The CDR3, as DNA: TGTGCCAGCAGTCCCGGCGGGCCCTACGAGCAGTACTTC. Translated: CASSPGGPYEQYF. The rearrangement uses TRBV28 and TRBJ2-7; the D gene is possibly TRBD2 (5 bases). Trimming removed 5 bases at V and 2 bases at J, with 10 bases between. The CDR3 extends over 13 amino acids. Germline values: CDR1 MDHEN, CDR2 SYDVKM.

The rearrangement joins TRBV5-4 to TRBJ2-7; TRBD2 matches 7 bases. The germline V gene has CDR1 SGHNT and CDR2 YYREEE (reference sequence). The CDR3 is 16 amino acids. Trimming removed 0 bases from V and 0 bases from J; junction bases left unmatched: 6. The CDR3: CASSLGGASGSYEQYF. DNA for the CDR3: TGTGCCAGCAGCTTGGGTGGGGCTAGCGGCTCCTACGAGCAGTACTTC. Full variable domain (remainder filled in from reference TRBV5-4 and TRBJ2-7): ETGVTQSPTHLIKTRGQQVTLRCSSQSGHNTVSWYQQALGQGPQFIFQYYREEENGRGNFPPRFSGLQFPNYSSELNVNALELDDSALYLCASSLGGASGSYEQYFGPGTRLTVT.

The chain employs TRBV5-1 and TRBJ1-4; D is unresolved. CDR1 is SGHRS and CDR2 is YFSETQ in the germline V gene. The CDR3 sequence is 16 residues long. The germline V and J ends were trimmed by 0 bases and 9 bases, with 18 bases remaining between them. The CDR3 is CASSLAGPERRKKLFF. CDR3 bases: TGCGCCAGCAGCTTGGCCGGCCCCGAAAGGAGAAAAAAACTGTTTTTT.

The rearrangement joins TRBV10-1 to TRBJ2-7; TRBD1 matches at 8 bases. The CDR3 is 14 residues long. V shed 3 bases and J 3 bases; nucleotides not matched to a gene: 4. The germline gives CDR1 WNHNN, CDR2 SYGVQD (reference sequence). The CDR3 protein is CASSEKQGGYEQYF. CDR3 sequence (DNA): TGCGCCAGCAGTGAAAAACAGGGGGGCTACGAGCAGTACTTC.

The CDR3 protein is CASGSPESGRAYEQYF. In nucleotides, the CDR3 is TGTGCTAGTGGTTCCCCTGAGAGCGGGAGGGCCTACGAGCAGTACTTC. The chain carries TRBV12-5 and TRBJ2-7, with 10 bases matching TRBD2. Looked up from germline, CDR1 is LGHNT and CDR2 is FRNRAP. The V gene end was trimmed by 4 bases and the J gene end by 2 bases; junction bases not matched to a gene: 8. This CDR3 region has 16 residues. The whole variable domain, remainder taken from reference TRBV12-5 and TRBJ2-7, is DARVTQTPRHKVTEMGQEVTMRCQPILGHNTVFWYRQTMMQGLELLAYFRNRAPLDDSGMPKDRFSAEMPDATLATLKIQPSEPRDSAVYFCASGSPESGRAYEQYFGPGTRLTVT.

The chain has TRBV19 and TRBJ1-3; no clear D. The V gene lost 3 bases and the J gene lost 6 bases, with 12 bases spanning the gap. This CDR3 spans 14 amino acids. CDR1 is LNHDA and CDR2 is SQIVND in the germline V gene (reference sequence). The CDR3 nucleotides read TGTGCCAGTAGTATCCGGGGTCTAGCAAACACCATATATTTT. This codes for CASSIRGLANTIYF.

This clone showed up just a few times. The CDR3 here is CASSTNRGNEKLFF. For the CDR3, the DNA is TGTGCCAGTAGTACCAACAGGGGAAATGAAAAACTGTTTTTT. The V gene is TRBV19, the J gene TRBJ1-4; 7 bases map to TRBD1. Unmatched junction bases numbered 4, after V lost 4 bases and J lost 5 bases. The CDR3 loop spans 14 amino acids. Germline V CDR1 and CDR2: LNHDA, SQIVND (reference sequence).

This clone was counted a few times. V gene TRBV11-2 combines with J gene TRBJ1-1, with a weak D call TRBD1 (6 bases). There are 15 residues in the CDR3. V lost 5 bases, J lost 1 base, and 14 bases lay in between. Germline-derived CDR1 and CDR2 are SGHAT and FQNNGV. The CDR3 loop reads CASSQLSQGNTEAFF. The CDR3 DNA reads TGTGCCAGCAGCCAATTATCACAGGGGAACACTGAAGCTTTCTTT.

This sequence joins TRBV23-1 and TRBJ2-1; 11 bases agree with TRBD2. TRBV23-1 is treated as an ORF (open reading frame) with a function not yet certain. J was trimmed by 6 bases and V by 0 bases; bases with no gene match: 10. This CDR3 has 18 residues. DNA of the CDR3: TGCGCCAGCAGTCAATCGGGAGGACCGGGACTAGCGGCCAATGAGCAGTTCTTC. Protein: CASSQSGGPGLAANEQFF.

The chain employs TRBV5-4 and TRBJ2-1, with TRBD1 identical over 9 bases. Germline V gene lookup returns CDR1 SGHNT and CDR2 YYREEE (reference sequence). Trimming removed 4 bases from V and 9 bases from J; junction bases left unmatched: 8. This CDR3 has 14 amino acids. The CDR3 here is CASSVGQGRGEQFF. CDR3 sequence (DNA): TGTGCCAGCAGCGTGGGACAGGGAAGGGGTGAGCAGTTCTTC.

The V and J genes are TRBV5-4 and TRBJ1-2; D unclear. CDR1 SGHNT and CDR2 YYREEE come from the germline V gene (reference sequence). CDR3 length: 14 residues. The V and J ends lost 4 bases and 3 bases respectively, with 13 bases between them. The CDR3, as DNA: TGTGCCAGCAGCGTGGATGCTTCAGACTATGGCTACACCTTC. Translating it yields CASSVDASDYGYTF.

Here the CDR3 reads CASSYDRSGNQPQHF. CDR3 nucleotide sequence: TGTGCCAGCAGTTACGACAGGTCTGGCAATCAGCCCCAGCATTTT. This chain uses TRBV6-5 with TRBJ1-5; D perhaps matches TRBD1 (6 bases). Per germline, CDR1 MNHEY and CDR2 SVGAGI. The CDR3 has 15 amino acids. Trimming took 2 bases from V and 2 from J, leaving 10 bases between them.